A selection of T cell receptor beta chains follows, all from one sample in a study of beta chain features in type 1 diabetes. Clones were sequenced by immunoSEQ multiplex PCR, and TCRdb holds only the in-frame ones, with some missing. The repertoire holds 250,000 to 300,000 clones, with around 25% as singletons. The specimen was naive CD4+ T cells from blood. All receptors derive from a woman aged 25 to 39 with type 1 diabetes. CDR3s include the opening cysteine and the closing phenylalanine or tryptophan. A D gene is named only where the DNA matches it firmly. Clone size is given for some rows only: seen once, a few or many times, or a class if the clone is expanded.

v_gene	j_gene	d_gene	abundance	CDR3aa	CDR3nt
TRBV5-1	TRBJ2-1	.	.	CASSLAFGSVSSYNEQFF	TGCGCCAGCAGCTTGGCCTTTGGTAGCGTGAGCTCCTACAATGAGCAGTTCTTC
TRBV18	TRBJ2-6	.	.	CASSISQGTGANVLTF	TGTGCCAGCTCAATATCCCAGGGCACTGGGGCCAACGTCCTGACTTTC
TRBV9	TRBJ2-1	TRBD1	.	CASSERQGAYNEQFF	TGTGCCAGCAGTGAAAGACAGGGGGCCTACAATGAGCAGTTCTTC
TRBV18	TRBJ2-7	.	.	CASSPGATTEEQYF	TGTGCCAGCTCACCGGGGGCCACAACCGAAGAGCAGTACTTC
TRBV18	TRBJ2-5	.	.	CASSVGQQETQYF	TGTGCCAGCTCCGTGGGACAACAAGAGACCCAGTACTTC
TRBV5-1	TRBJ2-1	TRBD2	.	CASSLAGLAGVEEQFF	TGCGCCAGCAGCTTGGCCGGACTAGCGGGAGTTGAGGAGCAGTTCTTC
TRBV2	TRBJ2-3	TRBD2	few	CASSRSGGTDTQYF	TGTGCCAGCAGTCGTAGCGGGGGGACAGATACGCAGTATTTT
TRBV5-1	TRBJ2-7	.	.	CASSFGVRSYEQYF	TGCGCCAGCAGCTTCGGGGTCCGCTCCTACGAGCAGTACTTC
TRBV30	TRBJ2-7	.	.	CACELAYEQYF	TGTGCCTGCGAACTAGCCTACGAGCAGTACTTC
TRBV27	TRBJ1-2	.	few	CASSLSHSNYGYTF	TGTGCCAGCAGTTTATCGCACAGTAACTATGGCTACACCTTC
TRBV7-9	TRBJ1-2	.	few	CASSFSLSGANGYTF	TGTGCCAGCAGCTTCAGTTTGTCAGGGGCGAATGGCTACACCTTC
TRBV9	TRBJ2-3	.	.	CASSVVAGGTDTQYF	TGTGCCAGCAGCGTAGTGGCAGGGGGCACAGATACGCAGTATTTT
TRBV2	TRBJ2-3	.	.	CASRADTDTQYF	TGTGCCAGCCGCGCGGACACAGATACGCAGTATTTT
TRBV30	TRBJ2-3	TRBD2	few	CAWSAGGAADTQYF	TGTGCCTGGAGTGCGGGAGGGGCCGCAGATACGCAGTATTTT
TRBV9	TRBJ2-7	.	few	CASSVEGYYEQYF	TGTGCCAGCAGCGTAGAGGGGTACTACGAGCAGTACTTC
TRBV5-1	TRBJ2-7	.	few	CASSFGRSSYEQYF	TGCGCCAGCAGCTTTGGTAGGAGCTCCTACGAGCAGTACTTC
TRBV18	TRBJ1-5	TRBD1	few	CASSPGQGAFLQPQHF	TGTGCCAGCTCACCAGGGCAGGGGGCTTTTCTTCAGCCCCAGCATTTT
TRBV6-5	TRBJ1-2	TRBD1	few	CASSLGRDRSGYTF	TGTGCCAGCAGTTTAGGCCGGGACAGGAGTGGCTACACCTTC
TRBV19	TRBJ2-7	TRBD1	few	CASSPGTGIPYEQYF	TGTGCCAGTAGCCCAGGGACAGGGATCCCCTACGAGCAGTACTTC
TRBV11-2	TRBJ2-7	.	few	CASSSIRYLPYEQYF	TGTGCCAGCAGCTCTATCCGTTATCTCCCCTACGAGCAGTACTTC
TRBV2	TRBJ1-1	TRBD1	.	CASITDRVDTEAFF	TGTGCCAGCATTACCGACAGGGTTGACACTGAAGCTTTCTTT
TRBV2	TRBJ1-5	.	.	CASTSAWPRRGDPPQHF	TGTGCCAGCACCAGCGCCTGGCCCCGGCGTGGTGATCCGCCCCAGCATTTT
TRBV18	TRBJ2-1	TRBD2	few	CASSLRTSGAYNEQFF	TGTGCCAGCTCACTTCGGACTAGCGGAGCCTACAATGAGCAGTTCTTC
TRBV27	TRBJ2-1	TRBD2	.	CASRGGVAGRSFSEQFF	TGTGCCAGCAGGGGCGGAGTAGCCGGGAGGAGTTTCAGTGAGCAGTTCTTC
TRBV18	TRBJ2-7	.	.	CASSPQGHYEQYF	TGTGCCAGCTCACCACAGGGACACTACGAGCAGTACTTC
TRBV18	TRBJ2-7	TRBD1	.	CASSRTLTGTDEQYF	TGTGCCAGCTCCAGGACCTTGACAGGGACCGACGAGCAGTACTTC
TRBV2	TRBJ2-7	TRBD1	.	CASTPTGGGSYEQYF	TGTGCCAGCACCCCGACAGGGGGGGGTTCCTACGAGCAGTACTTC
TRBV12-5	TRBJ2-3	.	few	CASGLRQHGTQYF	TGTGCTAGTGGTTTGAGACAACACGGTACGCAGTATTTT
TRBV7-3	TRBJ2-7	.	.	CASSLIPGTTYEQYF	TGTGCCAGCAGCTTAATACCCGGGACAACCTACGAGCAGTACTTC
TRBV7-9	TRBJ2-1	.	.	CASSFVGANEQFF	TGTGCCAGCAGCTTCGTTGGGGCCAATGAGCAGTTCTTC
TRBV9	TRBJ2-6	TRBD2	.	CASSAIAGGDSGANVLTF	TGTGCCAGCAGCGCCATAGCGGGAGGGGACTCTGGGGCCAACGTCCTGACTTTC
TRBV7-9	TRBJ1-2	.	few	CASSSPHSGYTF	TGTGCCAGCAGCTCCCCCCACAGCGGCTACACCTTC
TRBV5-1	TRBJ1-2	.	.	CASSLAPRQGYTF	TGCGCCAGCAGCTTGGCCCCTAGACAGGGCTACACCTTC
TRBV30	TRBJ1-5	.	.	CAWSPRSRGIWEGYSNQPQHF	TGTGCCTGGAGCCCCCGTTCCCGGGGGATATGGGAGGGTTATAGCAATCAGCCCCAGCATTTT
TRBV6-4	TRBJ2-7	TRBD1	.	CASSASDRGSDEQYF	TGTGCCAGCAGTGCTTCCGACAGGGGATCGGACGAGCAGTACTTC
TRBV2	TRBJ2-7	.	few	CASSDPGEQYF	TGTGCCAGCAGTGACCCCGGCGAGCAGTACTTC
TRBV5-4	TRBJ2-5	TRBD1	.	CASSLGGTGEETQYF	TGTGCCAGCAGCTTGGGAGGGACAGGTGAAGAGACCCAGTACTTC
TRBV4-1	TRBJ2-1	TRBD2	few	CASSQSIRVAGDYNEQFF	TGCGCCAGCAGCCAATCAATAAGGGTAGCGGGAGACTACAATGAGCAGTTCTTC
TRBV14	TRBJ1-1	TRBD1	.	CASSRDRPTEAFF	TGTGCCAGCAGCCGGGACAGGCCCACTGAAGCTTTCTTT
TRBV6-4	TRBJ1-2	.	.	CASSDSKTGNYGYTF	TGTGCCAGCAGTGACTCGAAAACGGGGAACTATGGCTACACCTTC
TRBV6-6	TRBJ2-7	.	.	CASNSAGLSYEQYF	TGTGCCAGCAATTCGGCAGGTCTCTCCTACGAGCAGTACTTC
TRBV7-9	TRBJ2-1	TRBD2	.	CASSNLATSGNSYNEQFF	TGTGCCAGCAGTAACTTAGCGACTAGCGGGAACTCCTACAATGAGCAGTTCTTC
TRBV29-1	TRBJ2-3	.	.	CSVVWGWWSTDTQYF	TGCAGCGTTGTTTGGGGCTGGTGGTCCACAGATACGCAGTATTTT
TRBV29-1	TRBJ2-3	.	.	CSGVGAGSDTQYF	TGCAGCGGTGTGGGGGCAGGTTCAGATACGCAGTATTTT
TRBV29-1	TRBJ2-7	TRBD2	.	CSVEGRAGGTSEQYF	TGCAGCGTTGAAGGGAGAGCGGGAGGAACTTCCGAGCAGTACTTC
TRBV5-1	TRBJ2-7	TRBD1	few	CASSSRTGSNEQYF	TGCGCCAGCAGCTCAAGGACAGGGAGTAACGAGCAGTACTTC
TRBV5-4	TRBJ2-3	.	.	CASSFLDSDTQYF	TGTGCCAGCAGCTTCTTAGATTCAGATACGCAGTATTTT
TRBV7-9	TRBJ2-7	.	.	CASSSGRGILTYEQYF	TGTGCCAGCAGCTCAGGCAGGGGAATCCTCACCTACGAGCAGTACTTC
TRBV28	TRBJ2-3	.	.	CASSQKRSTDTQYF	TGTGCCAGCAGTCAAAAGCGGTCCACAGATACGCAGTATTTT
TRBV30	TRBJ2-5	TRBD2	.	CAWSYSGSTETQYF	TGTGCCTGGAGTTATAGCGGGTCCACGGAGACCCAGTACTTC
TRBV5-1	TRBJ2-3	TRBD1	.	CASSLAAEGGADTQYF	TGCGCCAGCAGCTTGGCCGCAGAAGGGGGCGCAGATACGCAGTATTTT